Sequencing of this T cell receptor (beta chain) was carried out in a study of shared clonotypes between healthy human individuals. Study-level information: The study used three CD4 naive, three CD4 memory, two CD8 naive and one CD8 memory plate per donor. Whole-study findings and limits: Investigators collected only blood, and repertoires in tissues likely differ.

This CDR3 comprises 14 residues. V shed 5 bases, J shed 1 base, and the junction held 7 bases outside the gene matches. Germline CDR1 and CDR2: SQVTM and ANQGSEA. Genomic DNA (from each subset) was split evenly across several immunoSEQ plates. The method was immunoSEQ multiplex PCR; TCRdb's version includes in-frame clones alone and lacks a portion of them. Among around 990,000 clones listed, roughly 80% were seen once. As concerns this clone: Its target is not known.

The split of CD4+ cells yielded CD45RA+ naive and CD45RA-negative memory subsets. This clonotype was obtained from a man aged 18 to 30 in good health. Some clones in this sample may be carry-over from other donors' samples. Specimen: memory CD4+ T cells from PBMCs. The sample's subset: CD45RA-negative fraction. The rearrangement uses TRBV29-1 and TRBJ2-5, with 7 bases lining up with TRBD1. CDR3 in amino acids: CSVTNRDSQETQYF. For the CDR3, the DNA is TGCAGCGTTACTAACCGGGACAGCCAAGAGACCCAGTACTTC.